The present entry profiles one T cell receptor (beta chain) with its context. Its specificity is not known. CDR3 length equals 15 residues. The V end lost 3 bases, the J end lost 8 bases, and 14 bases lay between the germline ends. Cell sorting via CD45RO/CCR7/CD25/CD127/CD95/CD27 was performed to obtain CD4+ naive, central memory, regulatory and stem cell-like memory cells. This specimen comes from a study of beta chain features in type 1 diabetes. Notes on the study in general: Shortening of TCRB CDR3s, moderate but significant, appeared in all four CD4+ subsets of Type 1 diabetes patients. VDJ junctions in type 1 diabetes patients carried more deletions and fewer insertions.

cDNA synthesis used the whole RNA isolate, giving expressed TCRB sequences. Generated by immunoSEQ multiplex PCR, the TCRdb table keeps only in-frame clones and is missing some. The repertoire holds 140,000 or so clones, 13% seen once, with under 1.5% in the top ten. This chain uses TRBV23-1 with TRBJ1-6; D unresolved. TRBV23-1 is known as an ORF, though its function is uncertain. The clonotype was recovered from a young man with type 1 diabetes. The sequenced sample consisted of central memory CD4+ T cells from blood. The CDR3 loop reads CASSQKPGPYSPLHF. Written as DNA, the CDR3 is TGCGCCAGCAGTCAGAAGCCGGGCCCTTATTCACCCCTCCACTTT.